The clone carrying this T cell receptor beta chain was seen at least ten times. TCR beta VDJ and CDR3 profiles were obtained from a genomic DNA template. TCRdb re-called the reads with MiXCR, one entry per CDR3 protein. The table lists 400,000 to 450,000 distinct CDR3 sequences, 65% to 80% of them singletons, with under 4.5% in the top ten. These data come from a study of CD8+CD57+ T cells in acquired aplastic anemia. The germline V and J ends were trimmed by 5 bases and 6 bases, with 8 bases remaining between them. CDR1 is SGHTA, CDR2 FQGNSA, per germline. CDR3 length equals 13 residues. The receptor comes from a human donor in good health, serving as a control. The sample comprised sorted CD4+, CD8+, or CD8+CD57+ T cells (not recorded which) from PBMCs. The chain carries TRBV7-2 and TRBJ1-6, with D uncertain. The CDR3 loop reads CASSLDPNSPLHF. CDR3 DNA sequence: TGTGCCAGCAGCCTGGATCCTAATTCACCCCTCCACTTT.